The next 27 T cell receptor beta chains were all read from a single sample in a study of blood T cell repertoires in COVID-19. Sequencing was performed with immunoSEQ multiplex PCR; in TCRdb, only in-frame clones are kept and a portion is missing. The repertoire holds approximately 200,000 clones, with about 80% as singletons. The sample was peripheral blood. The receptors derive from a woman aged 55-75 years with acute or convalescent COVID-19.

The V call is TRBV7-2, the J call TRBJ1-4; TRBD1 matches at 7 bases. The trim removed 8 bases at V and 2 bases at J, leaving 11 bases unmatched. In germline, CDR1 is SGHTA, CDR2 FQGNSA. CDR3 size: 16 residues. CDR3 sequence: CASSRQGTATNEKLFF. Here the CDR3 DNA reads TGTGCCAGCTCAAGACAGGGAACGGCCACTAATGAAAAACTGTTTTTT.

The chain recombines TRBV18 with TRBJ1-3; no clear D gene. The V gene lost 3 bases and the J gene lost 4 bases, with 10 bases spanning the gap. The germline V gene has CDR1 KGHSH and CDR2 LQKENI. The CDR3 has 14 residues. The CDR3 protein is CASSPPSAGNTIYF. The CDR3 nucleotides are TGTGCCAGCTCACCTCCTTCTGCGGGAAACACCATATATTTT. The complete variable domain, with remaining parts taken from reference TRBV18 and TRBJ1-3, reads NAGVMQNPRHLVRRRGQEARLRCSPMKGHSHVYWYRQLPEEGLKFMVYLQKENIIDESGMPKERFSAEFPKEGPSILRIQQVVRGDSAAYFCASSPPSAGNTIYFGEGSWLTVV.

The count of this clone is one. The CDR3 spells CASSQDGTGARTNTDTQYF. For the CDR3, the DNA is TGTGCCAGCAGCCAAGATGGGACAGGGGCGAGGACCAACACAGATACGCAGTATTTT. The chain couples TRBV3-1 (or the pseudogene TRBV3-2) to TRBJ2-3; 10 nucleotides agree with TRBD1. The germline V gene encodes CDR1 LGHDT and CDR2 YNNKEL (reference sequence). The V segment lost 0 bases and the J segment 2 bases; nucleotides outside the gene matches: 11. The CDR3 sequence is 19 residues long.

The chain combines TRBV6-5 with TRBJ1-6; perhaps TRBD1 as D (6 bases). The CDR3 sequence is 13 residues long. Trimming stripped 8 bases from V and 9 bases from J, with 14 bases between. Germline V gene lookup returns CDR1 MNHEY and CDR2 SVGAGI. The CDR3: CASFGGAGSPLHF. The CDR3, as DNA: TGTGCCAGCTTCGGGGGGGCGGGTTCACCCCTCCACTTT.

The chain combines TRBV28 with TRBJ2-7, with D tentatively TRBD2 (5 bases). Trimming took off 2 bases at V and 2 bases at J, with 10 bases between the two ends. The CDR3 contains 14 residues. CDR1 is MDHEN, CDR2 SYDVKM, per germline. CDR3 sequence (DNA): TGTGCCAGCAGTTTAAGCGGAAGGACCTACGAGCAGTACTTC. Its protein is CASSLSGRTYEQYF.

As regards this clone: Other DNA sequences in the same sample also yield this CDR3. The V call is TRBV11-3, the J call TRBJ2-3, with TRBD2 identical over 7 bases. V lost 5 bases, J lost 6 bases, and 5 bases stayed unmatched. The length of the CDR3 is 13 residues. CDR1 and CDR2 (germline): SGHNT, YENEEA. The CDR3 DNA reads TGTGCCAGCAGCCCGGGGGGAGCGGATACGCAGTATTTT. Its translation: CASSPGGADTQYF. The full variable domain, completed using reference TRBV11-3 and TRBJ2-3, is EAGVVQSPRYKIIEKKQPVAFWCNPISGHNTLYWYLQNLGQGPELLIRYENEEAVDDSQLPKDRFSAERLKGVDSTLKIQPAELGDSAVYLCASSPGGADTQYFGPGTRLTVL.

The chain recombines TRBV18 with TRBJ1-6; no definite D call. CDR3 size: 12 residues. The ends were cut back, 3 bases at V and 12 bases at J, with 9 bases in the middle. Germline CDR1 reads KGHSH; CDR2 reads LQKENI. As DNA, the CDR3 is TGTGCCAGCTCACCCCCTGGTAGACCCCTCCACTTT. Amino acid sequence: CASSPPGRPLHF.

The V call is TRBV5-1, the J call TRBJ2-3; 11 bases align to TRBD2. Per germline, CDR1 SGHRS and CDR2 YFSETQ. V dropped 5 bases and J dropped 0; count of bases not matched to a gene: 11. The CDR3 has 18 amino acids. The CDR3 coding sequence is TGCGCCAGCAGACAGAATAGCGGGGGGGCCTCGAGCACAGATACGCAGTATTTT. As protein: CASRQNSGGASSTDTQYF.

CDR3 region: CASSLTPVVRADTEAFF. DNA for the CDR3: TGTGCCAGCAGCTTAACCCCGGTGGTCAGGGCAGACACTGAAGCTTTCTTT. The V and J genes are TRBV7-6 and TRBJ1-1, with D maybe TRBD1 (5 bases). The CDR3 runs 17 residues. The germline CDR1 and CDR2 sequences are SGHVS and FNYEAQ. With 2 bases removed from V and 3 bases from J, the gap between germline ends came to 19 bases.

This clone was picked up a small number of times. This rearrangement joins TRBV13 to TRBJ2-7, with TRBD2 matching over 15 bases. Germline V gene lookup returns CDR1 PRHDT and CDR2 FYEKMQ (reference sequence). V gave up 2 bases and J gave up 3 bases; unmatched junction bases: 8. The CDR3 is made up of 18 amino acids. For the CDR3, the DNA is TGTGCCAGCAGCTTATCCGGACTAGCGGGGGGGCATTTCTACGAGCAGTACTTC. Its translation is CASSLSGLAGGHFYEQYF.

The rearrangement links TRBV7-3 to TRBJ2-5; the match to TRBD1 covers 7 bases. The CDR3 has 16 residues. V lost 6 bases to trimming and J lost 1 base; unmatched junction nucleotides: 11. Germline CDR1 SGHTA, CDR2 FQGTGA. Written as DNA, the CDR3 is TGTGCCAGCAGTCTCTGGGAGCAGGGGGTCCAAGAGACCCAGTACTTC. Translated, it gives CASSLWEQGVQETQYF.

This clone was observed a few times. V is TRBV12-5 and J is TRBJ1-1; possible D gene TRBD1, 5 bases. Trimming cost V 5 bases and J 7 bases, with 14 bases left between them. CDR1 is LGHNT, CDR2 FRNRAP, per germline. The CDR3 has 13 amino acids. The CDR3 loop reads CASGPGRVIEAFF. The CDR3 coding sequence is TGTGCTAGTGGTCCGGGCAGGGTGATTGAAGCTTTCTTT.

J is TRBJ1-2 and V is TRBV4-2; 7 bases match TRBD1. The CDR3 is 16 residues long. Germline V lookup: CDR1 LGHNA, CDR2 YNFKEQ. J was trimmed by 7 bases and V by 1 base; bases with no gene match: 12. The chain's CDR3 is CASSQARQGDFSGYTF. The CDR3 coding sequence is TGTGCCAGCAGCCAAGCAAGACAGGGAGACTTCTCTGGCTACACCTTC.

The chain combines TRBV6-1 with TRBJ2-3, with TRBD1 as a possible D gene (6 bases). The CDR3 sequence is 15 residues long. Germline assignment: CDR1 MNHNS and CDR2 SASEGT. Trimming left V 3 bases short and J 5 bases short, with 15 bases between. This chain's CDR3 is CASSELRGSGDTQYF. The CDR3 nucleotides are TGTGCCAGCAGTGAGTTGAGGGGGTCCGGAGATACGCAGTATTTT.

This chain links TRBV28 with TRBJ1-1; 7 bases are shared with TRBD1. Unmatched junction bases numbered 4, after V lost 5 bases and J lost 1 base. The CDR3 loop spans 14 amino acids. Germline values: CDR1 MDHEN, CDR2 SYDVKM. DNA for the CDR3: TGTGCCAGCAGTCTCCGACAGGGGAACACTGAAGCTTTCTTT. Translated, it gives CASSLRQGNTEAFF.

The genes are TRBV5-1 and TRBJ2-3, with 10 bases fitting TRBD2. The CDR3 extends over 16 amino acids. Trimming took 4 bases from V and 0 from J; bases not matched to a gene: 5. Germline V gives CDR1 SGHRS, CDR2 YFSETQ. The CDR3 nucleotides read TGCGCCAGCAGCGGGGGTAGCGGGGGGAGCACAGATACGCAGTATTTT. Its translation is CASSGGSGGSTDTQYF.

The rearrangement links TRBV5-1 to TRBJ1-1, with 9 bases that match TRBD1. Germline lookup yields CDR1 SGHRS and CDR2 YFSETQ. Trimming at V came to 3 bases and at J to 6 bases, leaving 3 bases not matched to a gene. The length of the CDR3 is 13 residues. The CDR3 spells CASSWGQGAEAFF. In nucleotides, the CDR3 is TGCGCCAGCAGCTGGGGACAGGGCGCTGAAGCTTTCTTT.

V is TRBV5-1 and J is TRBJ1-1; maybe TRBD1 (5 bases). Trimming shortened V by 3 bases and J by 6 bases, and 15 bases separated the two germline ends. The CDR3 sequence is 14 residues long. Germline-derived CDR1 and CDR2 are SGHRS and YFSETQ. The CDR3 reads CASSSEGWISEAFF. The CDR3 nucleotides read TGCGCCAGCAGCTCGGAGGGGTGGATCTCTGAAGCTTTCTTT. The full variable domain, with the rest looked up from reference TRBV5-1 and TRBJ1-1, is KAGVTQTPRYLIKTRGQQVTLSCSPISGHRSVSWYQQTPGQGLQFLFEYFSETQRNKGNFPGRFSGRQFSNSRSEMNVSTLELGDSALYLCASSSEGWISEAFFGQGTRLTVV.

Only one count was recorded for this clone. The CDR3 loop is CASSLVTGTNYGYTF. CDR3 bases: TGTGCCAGCAGCTTGGTGACAGGGACAAACTATGGCTACACCTTC. V usage is TRBV7-9 and J usage is TRBJ1-2, with 7 nucleotides matching TRBD1. CDR1 is SEHNR and CDR2 is FQNEAQ in the germline V gene (reference sequence). The length of the CDR3 is 15 residues. The ends lost 3 bases at V and 2 bases at J; junction bases unmatched: 6.

This CDR3 is CASRSEGQGNTIYF. CDR3 DNA: TGTGCCAGCAGGTCGGAGGGACAGGGAAACACCATATATTTT. The rearrangement uses TRBV6-5 and TRBJ1-3, with 7 bases matching TRBD1. This CDR3 is built from 14 residues. The J segment lost 4 bases and the V segment lost 6 bases, leaving 6 bases of the junction unmatched. Germline CDR1 MNHEY, CDR2 SVGAGI.

J is TRBJ2-5 and V is TRBV29-1; 14 nucleotides agree with TRBD2. Germline V gene lookup returns CDR1 SQVTM and CDR2 ANQGSEA. The CDR3 totals 14 residues. V lost 6 bases and J lost 5; bases outside the gene matches: 5. The CDR3 region is CSVTSGGAAETQYF. The CDR3 bases are TGCAGCGTGACTAGCGGGGGGGCCGCCGAGACCCAGTACTTC. Together with reference TRBV29-1 and TRBJ2-5, the CDR3 gives the full variable domain: SAVISQKPSRDICQRGTSLTIQCQVDSQVTMMFWYRQQPGQSLTLIATANQGSEATYESGFVIDKFPISRPNLTFSTLTVSNMSPEDSSIYLCSVTSGGAAETQYFGPGTRLLVL.

Only one count was recorded for this clone. The chain joins TRBV4-2 to TRBJ1-1, with a weak D call TRBD1 (5 bases). Per germline, CDR1 LGHNA and CDR2 YNFKEQ. This CDR3 is 14 amino acids long. V was clipped by 3 bases and J by 5 bases, with 13 bases between them. CDR3 residues: CASSQYVGRTEAFF. DNA of the CDR3: TGTGCCAGCAGCCAGTACGTGGGGCGTACTGAAGCTTTCTTT.

This clone was recorded once. V is TRBV5-1 and J is TRBJ2-1; 9 bases are a match to TRBD2. The germline gives CDR1 SGHRS, CDR2 YFSETQ. The CDR3 length is 15 residues. V gave up 1 base and J gave up 6 bases; unmatched junction bases: 5. The CDR3 coding sequence is TGCGCCAGCAGCTTGACGCGGGGGGGCCTCAATGAGCAGTTCTTC. Translated, it gives CASSLTRGGLNEQFF.

The J gene is TRBJ2-1, the V gene TRBV2; TRBD2 matches at 15 bases. The junction had 7 bases not matched to a gene; V was cut back by 4 bases and J by 9 bases. The CDR3 spans 16 residues. Per germline, CDR1 SNHLY and CDR2 FYNNEI. The CDR3 nucleotides read TGTGCCAGCAGTGGCCCGGGACTAGCGGGGGGCGGTGAGCAGTTCTTC. It specifies CASSGPGLAGGGEQFF.

The V call is TRBV13, the J call TRBJ2-1, with 7 bases fitting TRBD1. V lost 5 bases to trimming and J lost 0 bases; unmatched junction nucleotides: 16. The germline V gene encodes CDR1 PRHDT and CDR2 FYEKMQ (reference sequence). CDR3 size: 19 residues. The CDR3 DNA is TGTGCCAGCAGCGCCCAGATCCTTGGGACAGCAAGCTCCTACAATGAGCAGTTCTTC. The encoded protein is CASSAQILGTASSYNEQFF.

The rearrangement joins TRBV5-6 to TRBJ2-7, with D possibly being TRBD1 (6 bases). Germline loops: CDR1 SGHDT, CDR2 YYEEEE. The CDR3 is made up of 15 amino acids. V lost 4 bases and J 9 bases, leaving 23 bases between the germline ends. The CDR3 here is CASSTNGQLITRQYF. The CDR3 nucleotides are TGTGCCAGCAGCACGAATGGACAGCTAATAACTCGGCAGTACTTC.

This clone was detected once. V usage is TRBV7-9 and J usage is TRBJ1-5; D is undetermined. This CDR3 is 15 amino acids long. The germline V gene has CDR1 SEHNR and CDR2 FQNEAQ (reference sequence). The germline V and J ends were trimmed by 5 bases and 5 bases, with 16 bases remaining between them. CDR3: CASSPEGRRDQPQHF. For the CDR3, the DNA is TGTGCCAGCAGCCCCGAGGGCAGGAGGGATCAGCCCCAGCATTTT.